By share, the clone carrying this T cell receptor (beta chain) ranks as medium-sized. Its antigen remains unknown. Time point denoted: cycle 4 day 1 (C4D1), after six to seven weeks of nivolumab. Brentuximab vedotin exposure varied among the patients, all of whom had relapsed after autologous stem cell transplantation. The data are from a study of PD-1 blockade in classical Hodgkin lymphoma. Some clones are missing from TCRdb's copy, which holds only in-frame ones; the method was immunoSEQ multiplex PCR. This table holds tens of thousands of clones, about 77% found once. Overall study findings and caveats: Patients who began taking nivolumab under 1 year after ASCT were left out.

The sequence derives from a human donor with classical Hodgkin lymphoma. The starting material was peripheral blood mononuclear cells (PBMCs), obtained before the fourth cycle of nivolumab.

CDR3 nucleotide sequence: TGTGCCAGCAGTTTCAGTCCATCCTACGAGCAGTACTTC. It codes for CASSFSPSYEQYF. The chain recombines TRBV27 with TRBJ2-7, with D unclear. Germline values: CDR1 MNHEY, CDR2 SMNVEV (reference sequence). V lost 3 bases, J lost 1 base, and 7 bases lay in between. The CDR3 contains 13 residues.